This T cell receptor (beta chain) is drawn from a study of monozygotic twins with inflammatory bowel disease. For every TCR library, about 4,000 ng of total RNA was used. Two nested PCRs, roughly 16 and 10 cycles, amplified TCRalpha and TCRbeta cDNA. One entry per CDR3 protein, without DNA, is what TCRdb gives after re-calling the 5' RACE reads. The sample totals 350,000 to 550,000 distinct CDR3 sequences; its top ten clones hold roughly 2.2%. Looked up from germline, CDR1 is SQVTM and CDR2 is ANQGSEA. The CDR3 runs 13 residues. Sequenced input: blood. The chain links TRBV29-1 to TRBJ1-2. The clonotype comes from a human donor with ulcerative colitis or Crohn's disease, or a healthy co-twin of an affected twin (not recorded which). This CDR3 reads CSVVRSEGVGYTF.